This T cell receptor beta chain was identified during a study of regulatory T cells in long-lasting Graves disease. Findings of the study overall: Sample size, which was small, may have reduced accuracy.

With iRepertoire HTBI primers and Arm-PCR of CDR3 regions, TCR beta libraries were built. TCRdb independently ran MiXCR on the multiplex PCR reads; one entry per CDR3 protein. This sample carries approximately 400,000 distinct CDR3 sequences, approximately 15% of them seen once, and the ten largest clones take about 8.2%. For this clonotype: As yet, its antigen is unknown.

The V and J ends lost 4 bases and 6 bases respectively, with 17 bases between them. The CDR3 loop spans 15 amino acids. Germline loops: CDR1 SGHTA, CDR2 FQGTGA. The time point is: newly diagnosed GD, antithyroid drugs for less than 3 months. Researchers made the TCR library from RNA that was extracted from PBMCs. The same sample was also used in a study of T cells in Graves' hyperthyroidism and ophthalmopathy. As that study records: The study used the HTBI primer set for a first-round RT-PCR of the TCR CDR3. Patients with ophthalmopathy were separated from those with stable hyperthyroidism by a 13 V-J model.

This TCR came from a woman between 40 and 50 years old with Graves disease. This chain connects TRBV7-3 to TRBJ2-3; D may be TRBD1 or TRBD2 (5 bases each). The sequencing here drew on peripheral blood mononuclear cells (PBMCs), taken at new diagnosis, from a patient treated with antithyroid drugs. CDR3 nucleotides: TGTGCCAGCAGCTCCTCCGGGACCCGGGCGGATACGCAGTATTTT. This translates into CASSSSGTRADTQYF.